This entry concerns a single TCR beta chain. Antigen specificity is unknown. This sample is part of a study of shared clonotypes between healthy human individuals. Trimming stripped 5 bases from V and 6 bases from J, with 10 bases between. Germline lookup yields CDR1 SGHNT and CDR2 YENEEA. CDR3 size: 13 residues. Findings and caveats of the study: Larger estimated richness was generally seen in naive subsets than in memory subsets.

All donors were healthy HIV-negative adults lacking recent acute infections or vaccinations. Within Nashville, Tennessee resided all donors, each a Caucasian adult. It was at deep level that the assay was run. The assay was immunoSEQ multiplex PCR, and TCRdb's table has in-frame clones only and misses some. This table holds some 1,100,000 clones, 75% to 85% found once. This sequence originates from a man between 18 and 35 years old in good health. Some clones in this sample may be carry-over from other donors' samples. The source material was memory CD4+ T cells from PBMCs. Sample subset: CD45RA-negative fraction. J is TRBJ2-2 and V is TRBV11-3; D unresolved. This CDR3 reads CASSPTPSGELFF. The CDR3 DNA sequence: TGTGCCAGCAGCCCAACCCCGTCCGGGGAGCTGTTTTTT.